Each of the 21 T cell receptor beta chains below was sequenced from the same sample in a study of cytomegalovirus exposure and HLA in healthy donors. The PCR used 60 Vbeta and 13 Jbeta primers. Method: immunoSEQ multiplex PCR; TCRdb's copy keeps in-frame clones and lacks some. The data show around 130,000 clones, with 82% seen just once and around 2.5% held by the top ten. Specimen: PBMCs. All receptors derive from a boy aged 2-9 years in good health and CMV-seronegative.

This clone was observed a few times. The J gene is TRBJ2-7, the V gene TRBV9; D possibly corresponds to TRBD2 (6 bases). Deletions cut 4 bases from V and 3 bases from J, with 11 bases between. CDR3 length: 13 residues. Germline CDR1 reads SGDLS; CDR2 reads YYNGEE. CDR3 in amino acids: CASSPLEGYEQYF. The CDR3 region has the DNA TGTGCCAGCAGCCCCCTGGAGGGCTACGAGCAGTACTTC.

This chain connects TRBV19 to TRBJ1-5, with 7 nucleotides matching TRBD1. Germline V CDR1 and CDR2: LNHDA, SQIVND (reference sequence). The CDR3 length is 15 residues. V shed 7 bases, J shed 7 bases, and the junction held 13 bases outside the gene matches. The CDR3 is CASIDWTGTGQPQHF. CDR3 nucleotides: TGTGCCAGTATTGATTGGACAGGCACAGGGCAGCCCCAGCATTTT.

This chain uses TRBV4-1 with TRBJ2-2; D gene ambiguous. From germline, CDR1 is MGHRA and CDR2 YSYEKL. V dropped 4 bases and J dropped 3 bases, with 3 bases sitting between them. This CDR3 has 12 amino acids. The CDR3 reads CASSPYTGELFF. As DNA, the CDR3 is TGCGCCAGCAGCCCCTACACCGGGGAGCTGTTTTTT.

The chain employs TRBV27 and TRBJ1-5; TRBD1 matches at 7 bases. Germline V lookup: CDR1 MNHEY, CDR2 SMNVEV (reference sequence). V lost 3 bases and J lost 7; bases outside the gene matches: 6. The CDR3 is made up of 14 amino acids. The CDR3 nucleotides are TGTGCCAGCAGTTTCCGAGGGGGCGGACAGCCCCAGCATTTT. Protein: CASSFRGGGQPQHF.

This sequence joins TRBV6-1 and TRBJ2-7, with 7 positions matching TRBD1. This CDR3 spans 15 amino acids. Per germline, CDR1 MNHNS and CDR2 SASEGT. With V trimmed by 2 bases and J by 1 base, 5 bases remained unmatched. CDR3 DNA sequence: TGTGCCAGCAGTGAATCACAGGGGCTTTCCTACGAGCAGTACGTC. Translated, it gives CASSESQGLSYEQYV.

The chain links TRBV27 to TRBJ1-2; the D is unclear. Trimming shortened V by 9 bases and J by 3 bases, and 17 bases separated the two germline ends. The germline V gene encodes CDR1 MNHEY and CDR2 SMNVEV (reference sequence). This CDR3 has 14 residues. The CDR3 region has the DNA TGTGCCAGTCCACCAAGTACGGGTGACTATGGCTACACCTTC. It codes for CASPPSTGDYGYTF.

This clone turned up a few times. The V and J genes are TRBV10-1 and TRBJ1-1; a weak D match, TRBD1 (6 bases). Per the germline V gene, CDR1 is WNHNN and CDR2 is SYGVQD (reference sequence). The CDR3 sequence is 15 residues long. V was trimmed by 6 bases and J by 3 bases, leaving 17 bases between them. The CDR3 DNA reads TGCGCCAGCAGGCCCGGGACAACCGACCACACTGAAGCTTTCTTT. This encodes CASRPGTTDHTEAFF.

The chain recombines TRBV19 with TRBJ2-1; 7 positions agree with TRBD2. The CDR3 contains 17 residues. The V gene's germline CDR1 is LNHDA and CDR2 SQIVND (reference sequence). V shed 0 bases and J 4 bases; nucleotides not matched to a gene: 9. CDR3 sequence (DNA): TGTGCCAGTAGTATAGATCGGGTTAGCGGGCCTTACAATGAGCAGTTCTTC. Residues: CASSIDRVSGPYNEQFF. Supplemented by reference TRBV19 and TRBJ2-1, the full variable domain reads DGGITQSPKYLFRKEGQNVTLSCEQNLNHDAMYWYRQDPGQGLRLIYYSQIVNDFQKGDIAEGYSVSREKKESFPLTVTSAQKNPTAFYLCASSIDRVSGPYNEQFFGPGTRLTVL.

The rearrangement uses TRBV7-9 and TRBJ2-2; TRBD1 matches 8 bases. Looked up from germline, CDR1 is SEHNR and CDR2 is FQNEAQ (reference sequence). The CDR3 totals 14 residues. The J segment lost 7 bases and the V segment lost 5 bases, leaving 6 bases of the junction unmatched. The chain's CDR3 is CASSPDRVDGELFF. The CDR3 DNA reads as TGTGCCAGCAGCCCGGACAGGGTGGACGGGGAGCTGTTTTTT.

The chain carries TRBV30 and TRBJ2-5; D gene unclear. Germline CDR1 is GTSNPN and CDR2 is SVGIG (reference sequence). Between the trimmed V and J ends, which lost 2 bases and 1 base, there was a span of 11 bases. The length of the CDR3 is 14 residues. The CDR3 sequence: CAWSRSGVQETQYF. In DNA form, the CDR3 reads TGTGCCTGGAGTCGATCTGGAGTCCAAGAGACCCAGTACTTC.

V usage is TRBV7-2 and J usage is TRBJ1-2; D uncertain. This CDR3 spans 12 amino acids. Trimming shortened V by 5 bases and J by 4 bases, and 8 bases separated the two germline ends. CDR1 is SGHTA and CDR2 is FQGNSA in the germline V gene. In DNA, the CDR3 is TGTGCCAGCAGCAGGGAGAGCTATGGCTACACCTTC. Its protein is CASSRESYGYTF.

The V gene is TRBV28, the J gene TRBJ2-1, with 9 nucleotides matching TRBD2. The ends lost 10 bases at V and 6 bases at J; junction bases unmatched: 19. This CDR3 has 17 amino acids. Per germline, CDR1 MDHEN and CDR2 SYDVKM. The CDR3 coding sequence is TGTGCCACCGCCCCCCGGTGGCGGGAGGGCCGTTTCAATGAGCAGTTCTTC. Amino acids: CATAPRWREGRFNEQFF.

The chain joins TRBV4-1 to TRBJ2-5, with D tentatively TRBD2 (6 bases). V dropped 2 bases and J dropped 0 bases, with 10 bases sitting between them. The CDR3 sequence is 15 residues long. Germline V gene lookup returns CDR1 MGHRA and CDR2 YSYEKL. The DNA for the CDR3 is TGCGCCAGCAGCCAATGGAGGGAGAACCAAGAGACCCAGTACTTC. Its translation is CASSQWRENQETQYF.

The chain carries TRBV13 and TRBJ2-2; D is perhaps TRBD1 (5 bases). The V gene's germline CDR1 is PRHDT and CDR2 FYEKMQ (reference sequence). V was clipped by 5 bases and J by 4 bases, with 11 bases between them. The CDR3 loop spans 14 amino acids. The DNA for the CDR3 is TGTGCCAGCAGCCCTGACAGACGCACCGGGGAGCTGTTTTTT. It translates to CASSPDRRTGELFF.

The sample holds one count of this clone. The chain uses TRBV29-1 and TRBJ2-1, with 10 bases aligning to TRBD1. With V trimmed by 6 bases and J by 16 bases, 12 bases remained unmatched. Germline CDR1 SQVTM, CDR2 ANQGSEA. This CDR3 is 12 amino acids long. The CDR3 DNA sequence: TGCAGCGTACCCGGGACAGGGGAATTGGGTTTCTTC. Translating it yields CSVPGTGELGFF.

This clone was recorded only once. The genes are TRBV11-2 and TRBJ1-2; 12 bases fit TRBD1. Trimming at V came to 3 bases and at J to 7 bases, leaving 3 bases not matched to a gene. CDR3 length: 14 amino acids. CDR1 SGHAT and CDR2 FQNNGV come from the germline V gene. CDR3 sequence reads: CASSFPGQGAGYTF. The CDR3, as DNA: TGTGCCAGCAGCTTCCCGGGACAGGGGGCTGGCTACACCTTC.

The V and J genes are TRBV30 and TRBJ1-1; D is perhaps TRBD1 (5 bases). V was pared by 3 bases and J by 11 bases, with 10 bases between. The CDR3 extends over 10 amino acids. Germline assignment: CDR1 GTSNPN and CDR2 SVGIG (reference sequence). The CDR3 protein is CAWRGRRAFF. CDR3 nucleotide sequence: TGTGCCTGGAGGGGGCGTCGGGCTTTCTTT.

This chain connects TRBV10-1 to TRBJ2-2, with TRBD2 matching 7 bases. The V gene end was trimmed by 0 bases and the J gene end by 3 bases; junction bases not matched to a gene: 7. The CDR3 loop spans 17 amino acids. From germline, CDR1 is WNHNN and CDR2 SYGVQD (reference sequence). The CDR3 region is CASSESKGGSDTGELFF. CDR3 DNA sequence: TGCGCCAGCAGTGAGTCGAAGGGCGGGAGTGACACCGGGGAGCTGTTTTTT.

The V gene is TRBV30, the J gene TRBJ2-1, with D unclear. Germline CDR1 and CDR2: GTSNPN and SVGIG (reference sequence). V lost 5 bases to trimming and J lost 8 bases, with 4 bases between them. This CDR3 spans 9 amino acids. The CDR3 region is CAWGHEQFF. CDR3 nucleotide sequence: TGTGCCTGGGGCCATGAGCAGTTCTTC.

The rearrangement links TRBV7-6 to TRBJ2-5; 7 bases are shared with TRBD1. V dropped 5 bases and J dropped 8; count of bases not matched to a gene: 2. This CDR3 comprises 11 residues. In germline, CDR1 is SGHVS, CDR2 FNYEAQ. CDR3 bases: TGTGCCAGCAGCAACAGGGGCACCCAGTACTTC. Translation: CASSNRGTQYF.

This chain links TRBV12-5 with TRBJ2-5, with 7 bases fitting TRBD1. With V trimmed by 6 bases and J by 2 bases, 9 bases remained unmatched. Germline assignment: CDR1 LGHNT and CDR2 FRNRAP. The CDR3 is 15 amino acids. CDR3: CASGLDRWGQETQYF. The CDR3 DNA sequence: TGTGCTAGTGGACTGGACAGGTGGGGTCAAGAGACCCAGTACTTC.